These 15 T cell receptor beta chains were sequenced from one sample in a study of control samples from healthy donors and cancer patients. Using immunoSEQ multiplex PCR, the repertoire was profiled, and TCRdb retains in-frame clones only, with some absent. The table records about 150,000 clones, 80% to 90% of them present only once. Sequencing used blood. The receptors derive from a man between 18 and 35 years old in good health.

V usage is TRBV27 and J usage is TRBJ2-7; D is tentatively TRBD1 or TRBD2 (6 bases each). Trimming took off 3 bases at V and 2 bases at J, with 11 bases between the two ends. The CDR3 has 14 amino acids. CDR1 MNHEY and CDR2 SMNVEV come from the germline V gene (reference sequence). CDR3 amino acids: CASSFEGGPYEQYF. The CDR3 coding sequence is TGTGCCAGCAGTTTCGAGGGGGGCCCCTACGAGCAGTACTTC.

V gene TRBV6-2 or TRBV6-3 combines with J gene TRBJ2-7; D is uncertain. V dropped 2 bases and J dropped 2 bases, with 7 bases sitting between them. Germline V CDR1 and CDR2: MNHEY, SVGEGT. This CDR3 has 13 residues. The CDR3 DNA follows: TGTGCCAGCAGTTACGGGGAAACCTACGAGCAGTACTTC. Protein product: CASSYGETYEQYF.

This chain links TRBV6-1 with TRBJ2-3, with unresolved D. Looked up from germline, CDR1 is MNHNS and CDR2 is SASEGT. Trimming took 2 bases from V and 4 from J, leaving 19 bases between them. The CDR3 contains 17 residues. CDR3 sequence (DNA): TGTGCCAGCAGTGAATGGGTCCGGTCCCTAAGGCCAGATACGCAGTATTTT. It specifies CASSEWVRSLRPDTQYF.

This clone was picked up a small number of times. This chain connects TRBV7-9 to TRBJ1-2, with D perhaps matching TRBD1 (6 bases). The CDR3 length is 14 residues. V lost 6 bases, J lost 3 bases, and 14 bases lay in between. From germline, CDR1 is SEHNR and CDR2 FQNEAQ (reference sequence). DNA of the CDR3: TGTGCCAGCAGTTTTCTCGGGGGCGACTATGGCTACACCTTC. Its translation is CASSFLGGDYGYTF.

The chain is built from TRBV15 and TRBJ2-5, with TRBD2 identical over 7 bases. In germline, CDR1 is LNHNV, CDR2 YYDKDF (reference sequence). Unmatched junction bases numbered 10, after V lost 3 bases and J lost 3 bases. The CDR3 is 16 residues long. The CDR3 loop reads CATSRDTRLAKETQYF. The CDR3 region has the DNA TGTGCCACCAGCAGGGATACGCGACTAGCCAAAGAGACCCAGTACTTC.

The chain links TRBV6-2 or TRBV6-3 to TRBJ1-2; maybe TRBD1 (5 bases). Germline-derived CDR1 and CDR2 are MNHEY and SVGEGT. This CDR3 has 16 residues. Trimming stripped 2 bases from V and 0 bases from J, with 13 bases between. The DNA for the CDR3 is TGTGCCAGCAGTTACGGGCGGGGGGTAGCTAACTATGGCTACACCTTC. It specifies CASSYGRGVANYGYTF.

The chain is built from TRBV27 and TRBJ2-1; 7 bases agree with TRBD2. V shed 5 bases and J 2 bases; nucleotides not matched to a gene: 3. The germline V gene has CDR1 MNHEY and CDR2 SMNVEV (reference sequence). The CDR3 is 14 residues long. CDR3 in DNA: TGTGCCAGCAGTGTGGGAGGGACCTACAATGAGCAGTTCTTC. Encoded protein: CASSVGGTYNEQFF.

V usage is TRBV6-2 or TRBV6-3 and J usage is TRBJ2-2, with D perhaps TRBD1 (6 bases). The germline CDR1 and CDR2 sequences are MNHEY and SVGEGT. The V gene lost 5 bases and the J gene lost 5 bases, with 15 bases spanning the gap. The CDR3 runs 15 residues. The CDR3 loop reads CASSPNRVQTGELFF. The DNA of the CDR3 is TGTGCCAGCAGTCCAAACAGGGTCCAGACCGGGGAGCTGTTTTTT.

The rearrangement links TRBV4-2 to TRBJ1-2, with TRBD1 identical over 11 bases. The CDR3 loop spans 18 amino acids. V dropped 0 bases and J dropped 8; count of bases not matched to a gene: 14. Germline V CDR1 and CDR2: LGHNA, YNFKEQ. This chain's CDR3 is CASSQEGDRGISGIGYTF. In nucleotides, the CDR3 is TGTGCCAGCAGCCAAGAAGGGGACAGGGGGATATCGGGTATAGGCTACACCTTC.

This chain connects TRBV5-4 to TRBJ2-7; 7 nucleotides agree with TRBD1. CDR3 length: 15 amino acids. Germline V CDR1 and CDR2: SGHNT, YYREEE (reference sequence). Losses at the gene ends were 4 bases for V and 3 bases for J; bases not matched to a gene: 10. The CDR3 region is CASSLQGRIGYEQYF. The CDR3 DNA follows: TGTGCCAGCAGCCTACAGGGGCGGATAGGCTACGAGCAGTACTTC.

This chain joins TRBV9 and TRBJ2-5; TRBD1 is a possible D gene (6 bases). CDR3 length equals 13 residues. Trimming cost V 3 bases and J 5 bases, with 11 bases left between them. Germline V CDR1 and CDR2: SGDLS, YYNGEE. CDR3 residues: CASSGGGWETQYF. The CDR3 region has the DNA TGTGCCAGCAGCGGTGGGGGCTGGGAGACCCAGTACTTC.

Only one count was recorded for this clone. In nucleotides, the CDR3 is TGTGCCAGCAGTCCATTGCAGGGGACCGGGGAGCTGTTTTTT. This sequence encodes CASSPLQGTGELFF. V gene TRBV28 combines with J gene TRBJ2-2, with TRBD1 as a possible D gene (6 bases). V was trimmed by 5 bases and J by 5 bases, leaving 12 bases between them. The CDR3 runs to 14 residues. Germline values: CDR1 MDHEN, CDR2 SYDVKM. Supplemented by reference TRBV28 and TRBJ2-2, the full variable domain reads DVKVTQSSRYLVKRTGEKVFLECVQDMDHENMFWYRQDPGLGLRLIYFSYDVKMKEKGDIPEGYSVSREKKERFSLILESASTNQTSMYLCASSPLQGTGELFFGEGSRLTVL.

The chain's CDR3 is CASAEDVQETQYF. The CDR3 DNA reads TGTGCTAGTGCCGAGGACGTCCAAGAGACCCAGTACTTC. V is TRBV12-5 and J is TRBJ2-5; D unclear. CDR3 size: 13 residues. V lost 7 bases and J lost 1, with 10 bases in between. From germline, CDR1 is LGHNT and CDR2 FRNRAP.

This chain links TRBV6-5 with TRBJ1-6; D uncertain. Germline V lookup: CDR1 MNHEY, CDR2 SVGAGI. The V end lost 5 bases, the J end lost 0 bases, and 8 bases lay between the germline ends. The CDR3 consists of 15 residues. CDR3 nucleotide sequence: TGTGCCAGCAGTCTAATCAGCTCCTATAATTCACCCCTCCACTTT. Translation: CASSLISSYNSPLHF.

V gene TRBV13 combines with J gene TRBJ2-1; TRBD2 agrees at 10 bases. The trim removed 5 bases at V and 3 bases at J, leaving 4 bases unmatched. CDR1 PRHDT and CDR2 FYEKMQ come from the germline V gene (reference sequence). The CDR3 is 15 residues long. CDR3 coding DNA: TGTGCCAGCAGCCCCGGACTAGCGGACTACAATGAGCAGTTCTTC. Its protein product is CASSPGLADYNEQFF.